Listed below are T cell receptor beta chains from one sample, sequenced in a study of blood T cells in healthy people across ages. Using its own MiXCR run on the 5' RACE reads, TCRdb lists one record per CDR3 protein. The table lists 900,000 to 950,000 distinct CDR3 sequences, under 35% of them singletons, with roughly 10% in the top ten. These data were also reused for a study on T cells of mothers and their children.

Sequenced sample: blood. Source of these receptors: a woman in her 40s in good health. The CDR3 runs from the conserved cysteine through the conserved F or W. D genes are given only for firm matches. Not every row has a clone size; where given, it reads once, few, many or a size class.

>-|TRBD1|TRBJ1-5|TRBV4-1
TGCGCCAGCAGCCAAGAAGGGACAGGCTCAAGCCAGCCCCAGCATTTT
CASSQEGTGSSQPQHF
>many|-|TRBJ2-7|TRBV10-3
TGTGCCATCAGTGAGTCCTGGGACGTCTACGAGCAGTACTTC
CAISESWDVYEQYF
>-|TRBD2|TRBJ2-7|TRBV20-1
TGCAGTGCTAGACTAGGACTAGCCTCTCGGGGCTACGAGCAGTACTTC
CSARLGLASRGYEQYF
>many|TRBD2|TRBJ2-5|TRBV5-1
TGCGCCAGCAGCGTGAGCGGGGGGGCTGTCGGAGAGACCCAGTACTTC
CASSVSGGAVGETQYF
>-|TRBD1|TRBJ1-2|TRBV29-1
TGCAGCGGACGACAGGGGGACTATGGCTACACCTTC
CSGRQGDYGYTF
>-|-|TRBJ1-1|TRBV20-1
TGCAGTGCTAGCCGGACAGCCCCGAACACTGAAGCTTTCTTT
CSASRTAPNTEAFF
>-|-|TRBJ1-2|TRBV6-1
TGTGCCAGCACCCTGGGGGGGGTTGGCTACACCTTC
CASTLGGVGYTF
>few|-|TRBJ1-5|TRBV10-3
TGTGCCATCAGTGACCAGGGCCAAGGGCTACCCAATCAGCCCCAGCATTTT
CAISDQGQGLPNQPQHF
>many|TRBD1|TRBJ2-3|TRBV4-3
TGCGCCAGCAGCCAGACAGGGACAGATACGCAGTATTTT
CASSQTGTDTQYF
>-|-|TRBJ1-6|TRBV5-1
TGCGCCAGCAGCTTGGGGGCAGATAATTCACCCCTCCACTTT
CASSLGADNSPLHF
>few|TRBD1|TRBJ1-1|TRBV15
TGTGCCACCAGCAGAGATAGGAGGGCAGGGGGCACTGAAGCTTTCTTT
CATSRDRRAGGTEAFF
>-|-|TRBJ1-2|TRBV20-1
TGCAGTGCTAGAGCGGTTGCAACGAACTATGGCTACACCTTC
CSARAVATNYGYTF
>few|TRBD2|TRBJ2-1|TRBV20-1
TGCAGTGCTCCTACTAGCGGGGGGATCTACGAGCAGTTCTTC
CSAPTSGGIYEQFF
>many|-|TRBJ2-7|TRBV15
TGTGCCACCAGCAGAGGACCCCTATTGTACTTC
CATSRGPLLYF
>-|-|TRBJ1-5|TRBV7-9
TGTGCCAGCAGCCCTCAGGTTAATCAGCCCCAGCATTTT
CASSPQVNQPQHF
>many|-|TRBJ2-5|TRBV7-3
TGTGCCTCGGCTCCGGCGATGAGAGAGACCCAGTACTTC
CASAPAMRETQYF
>few|-|TRBJ1-2|TRBV7-6
TGTGCCAGCAGCTTAGTTGAGGGTCGCTACACCTTC
CASSLVEGRYTF
>-|-|TRBJ1-5|TRBV20-1
TGCAGTGTTGGGTCCAGGCAGCCCCAGCATTTT
CSVGSRQPQHF